This T cell receptor (beta chain) was recovered during a study of blood T cell repertoires in COVID-19. At the level of the study: Samples taken during acute and convalescent COVID-19 were collected in the United States, Italy and Spain. PBMCs, B-cell-depleted T cells, or T cells were the source of the cDNA or gDNA that made up the material.

The CDR3 is 15 amino acids. V trimming: 5 bases; J trimming: 2 bases; junction bases outside the gene matches: 5. CDR1 MNHEY and CDR2 SVGAGI come from the germline V gene. Original data processing: Nucleated cell counts were estimated from reference gene primer amplification. Only in-frame clones appear in the TCRdb table, and some are missing; sequencing was by immunoSEQ multiplex PCR. The D gene and trimming were derived from the DNA, and the V and J assignments and clone size from that table. Here the sample spans 55,000 to 80,000 clones, about four fifths being singletons. Material for sequencing was peripheral blood. This TCR derives from a man aged 65 to 79 with acute or convalescent COVID-19. This rearrangement joins TRBV6-5 to TRBJ1-1, with 10 bases lining up with TRBD1. The CDR3 loop is CASSRTGGPNTEAFF. In DNA, the CDR3 is TGTGCCAGCAGTCGGACAGGGGGGCCCAACACTGAAGCTTTCTTT.